This paragraph reports one T cell receptor beta chain. Antigen: not known. This sample stems from a study of cytomegalovirus exposure and HLA in healthy donors. Whole-study findings and limits: Prediction of most subjects' HLA-A and HLA-B alleles by TCR beta sequences was reportedly accurate. Analyses of presence and absence presupposed an approximately uniform sequencing depth across donors.

It was with 60 Vbeta and 13 Jbeta primers that the PCR ran. Some clones are missing from TCRdb's copy, which holds only in-frame ones; the method was immunoSEQ multiplex PCR. The table lists about 160,000 clones, about 83% of them singletons. Sequences were obtained from PBMCs. This clonotype was obtained from a woman in her thirties in good health and CMV-seronegative.

The CDR3 is CAISEAGGPDNEQFF. Here the CDR3 DNA reads TGTGCCATCAGTGAGGCGGGAGGGCCGGACAATGAGCAGTTCTTC. The chain uses TRBV10-3 and TRBJ2-1, with 9 bases identical to TRBD2. Germline V CDR1 and CDR2: ENHRY, SYGVKD. Unmatched junction bases numbered 4, after V lost 2 bases and J lost 5 bases. The CDR3 sequence is 15 residues long.